The 13 T cell receptor beta chains below come from one sample, sequenced in a study of blood T cells in healthy people across ages. Next came a second PCR, run for about 6 to 12 cycles, which used a sample-barcoded 5' primer along with a J-beta primer mix. TCRdb recomputed calls from the 5' RACE reads with MiXCR, one row per CDR3 protein. The sample has about 290,000 distinct CDR3 sequences; roughly 27% are singletons. The sequenced sample consisted of blood. The receptors derive from a woman aged 70-85 years in good health.

V and J are TRBV7-2 and TRBJ1-6, with TRBD1 identical over 8 bases. The CDR3 is 15 amino acids. With 3 bases clipped from V and 4 bases from J, the junction kept 2 bases outside the gene matches. Germline CDR1 is SGHTA and CDR2 is FQGNSA. The CDR3 DNA follows: TGTGCCAGCAGCTTGCGGACAGGGTATAATTCACCCCTCCACTTT. Translating it yields CASSLRTGYNSPLHF.

This clonotype occurred a few times. The chain is built from TRBV29-1 and TRBJ2-2, with 8 bases aligning to TRBD2. Trimming took 5 bases from V and 6 from J; bases not matched to a gene: 5. The CDR3 runs to 13 residues. Per germline, CDR1 SQVTM and CDR2 ANQGSEA. In DNA form, the CDR3 reads TGCAGCGTTTCCGGGCGGGGGGCCGGGGAGCTGTTTTTT. Translation gives CSVSGRGAGELFF.

As DNA, the CDR3 is TGTGCCACCAGCAGAGACCATACGGGAGGGGGCGCAGATACGCAGTATTTT. Residues: CATSRDHTGGGADTQYF. The rearrangement joins TRBV15 to TRBJ2-3, with D tentatively TRBD2 (8 bases). Germline V gene lookup returns CDR1 LNHNV and CDR2 YYDKDF (reference sequence). The V end was cut by 0 bases, the J end by 4 bases, with 17 bases between. The CDR3 is 17 amino acids.

The chain links TRBV4-1 to TRBJ2-5, with D hard to call. V was pared by 0 bases and J by 2 bases, with 10 bases between. From germline, CDR1 is MGHRA and CDR2 YSYEKL. CDR3 length: 15 amino acids. The CDR3 DNA reads TGCGCCAGCAGCCAAGAATTAAGCCTGCAAGAGACCCAGTACTTC. Translation gives CASSQELSLQETQYF.

At least ten counts were recorded for this clonotype. The J gene is TRBJ1-6, the V gene TRBV12-3 or TRBV12-4; no reliable D call. The germline V and J ends were trimmed by 6 bases and 12 bases, with 12 bases remaining between them. The CDR3 loop spans 12 amino acids. The CDR3 loop reads CASSPVGGPLHF. CDR3 DNA sequence: TGTGCCAGCAGCCCTGTTGGCGGACCCCTCCACTTT.

Worth noting for this clonotype: At one end the junction does not follow the germline gene, possibly because of a read error. The V and J genes are TRBV5-5 and TRBJ2-7; D call uncertain. The germline V gene encodes CDR1 SGHKS and CDR2 YYEKEE (reference sequence). This CDR3 is built from 12 residues. The CDR3 reads CASSMSSYEQYF. DNA of the CDR3: TGCGCCAGCAGCATGTCATCCTACGAGCAGTACTTC.

This clonotype has more than one count but fewer than ten. The CDR3 loop is CASSYSTSGSYEQYF. CDR3 bases: TGTGCCAGCAGTTACTCGACTAGCGGATCCTACGAGCAGTACTTC. J is TRBJ2-5 and V is TRBV6-5; 9 positions agree with TRBD2. The J call may be wrong; the DNA end is better matched by TRBJ2-7. Germline V gene sequence: CDR1 MNHEY, CDR2 SVGAGI. The CDR3 consists of 15 residues.

The table lists this clonotype with many counts. The chain carries TRBV28 and TRBJ2-5; either TRBD1 or TRBD2 may fit D (5 bases each). The J call could be wrong; TRBJ2-1 is a better fit for the DNA end. Germline CDR1 and CDR2: MDHEN and SYDVKM. This CDR3 region has 15 residues. CDR3 amino acids: CASSFGGTAYNEQFF. DNA for the CDR3: TGTGCCAGCAGTTTTGGTGGGACGGCCTACAATGAGCAGTTCTTC.

The rearrangement uses TRBV6-6 and TRBJ2-5; D unclear. Germline CDR1 reads MNHNY; CDR2 reads SVGAGI (reference sequence). This CDR3 is 12 amino acids long. V was trimmed by 8 bases and J by 4 bases, leaving 11 bases between them. CDR3 loop: CASERAGETQYF. The CDR3 region has the DNA TGTGCCAGCGAAAGGGCTGGAGAGACCCAGTACTTC.

This clonotype turned up a few times. The chain combines TRBV29-1 with TRBJ2-2, with D perhaps TRBD2 (6 bases). V lost 7 bases and J lost 6, with 12 bases in between. Germline CDR1 and CDR2: SQVTM and ANQGSEA. The CDR3 runs 12 residues. The CDR3, as DNA: TGCAGCGCCGGAGGGGCGGCCGGGGAGCTGTTTTTT. Encoded protein: CSAGGAAGELFF.

The chain links TRBV18 to TRBJ2-5; D remains ambiguous. From germline, CDR1 is KGHSH and CDR2 LQKENI. With 4 bases removed from V and 8 bases from J, the gap between germline ends came to 14 bases. The CDR3 sequence is 13 residues long. This CDR3 is CASSLNSQDTQYF. DNA of the CDR3: TGTGCCAGCTCACTCAATTCCCAGGACACCCAGTACTTC. The full variable domain, in which reference TRBV18 and TRBJ2-5 provide the parts outside the CDR3, is NAGVMQNPRHLVRRRGQEARLRCSPMKGHSHVYWYRQLPEEGLKFMVYLQKENIIDESGMPKERFSAEFPKEGPSILRIQQVVRGDSAAYFCASSLNSQDTQYFGPGTRLLVL.

This clonotype occurred a few times. The chain recombines TRBV28 with TRBJ1-6; D ambiguous. Germline-derived CDR1 and CDR2 are MDHEN and SYDVKM. Deletions cut 7 bases from V and 10 bases from J, with 23 bases between. The CDR3 sequence is 16 residues long. DNA for the CDR3: TGTGCCAGCACTTCCGAAGGGCTAGGAGTAGGATCACCCCTCCACTTT. It codes for CASTSEGLGVGSPLHF.

This clonotype was counted at least ten times. The chain has TRBV5-1 and TRBJ2-2; no reliable D call. Trimming removed 3 bases at V and 6 bases at J, with 18 bases between. Germline assignment: CDR1 SGHRS and CDR2 YFSETQ. The CDR3 has 16 amino acids. CDR3 bases: TGCGCCAGCAGCTCCTACGCCAATGTCGGTTCCGGGGAGCTGTTTTTT. The encoded protein is CASSSYANVGSGELFF. The entire variable domain, with the rest obtained from reference TRBV5-1 and TRBJ2-2, is as follows: KAGVTQTPRYLIKTRGQQVTLSCSPISGHRSVSWYQQTPGQGLQFLFEYFSETQRNKGNFPGRFSGRQFSNSRSEMNVSTLELGDSALYLCASSSYANVGSGELFFGEGSRLTVL.